This T cell receptor beta chain was found in a study of cytomegalovirus exposure and HLA in healthy donors. Study-wide findings and caveats: Within the data, a cluster of highly shared sequence variants was likely a sequencing artifact.

J lost 5 bases, V lost 6 bases, and 22 bases had no gene match. The CDR3 totals 18 residues. The germline V gene encodes CDR1 MDHEN and CDR2 SYDVKM. Researchers ran the PCR with 60 Vbeta and 13 Jbeta primers. Sequencing was performed with immunoSEQ multiplex PCR; in TCRdb, only in-frame clones are kept and a portion is missing. The table has about 140,000 clones, 65% to 70% seen once. As for this clone: Antigen specificity is unknown.

The source is a young man in good health and CMV-seropositive. Input material: PBMCs. The chain recombines TRBV28 with TRBJ2-7, with 7 positions matching TRBD2. CDR3 residues: CASSPRLLDGPGRDEQYF. For the CDR3, the DNA is TGTGCCAGCAGCCCACGACTCCTCGACGGGCCGGGGAGGGACGAGCAGTACTTC.